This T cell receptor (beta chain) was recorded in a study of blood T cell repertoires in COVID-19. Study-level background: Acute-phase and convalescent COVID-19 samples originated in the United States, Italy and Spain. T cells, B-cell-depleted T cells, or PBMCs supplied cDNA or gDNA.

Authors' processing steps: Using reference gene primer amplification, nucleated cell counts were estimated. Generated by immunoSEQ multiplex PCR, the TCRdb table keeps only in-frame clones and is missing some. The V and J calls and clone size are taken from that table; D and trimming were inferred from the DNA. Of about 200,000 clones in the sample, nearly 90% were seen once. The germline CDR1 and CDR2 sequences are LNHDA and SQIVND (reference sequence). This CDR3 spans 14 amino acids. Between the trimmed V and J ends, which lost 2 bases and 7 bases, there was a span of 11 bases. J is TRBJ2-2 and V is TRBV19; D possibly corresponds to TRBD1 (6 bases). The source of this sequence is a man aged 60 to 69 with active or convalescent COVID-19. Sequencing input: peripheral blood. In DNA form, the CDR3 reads TGTGCCAGTAGTATAACAGGGCGTTTCGGGGAGCTGTTTTTT. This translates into CASSITGRFGELFF. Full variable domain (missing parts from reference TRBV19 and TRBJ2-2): DGGITQSPKYLFRKEGQNVTLSCEQNLNHDAMYWYRQDPGQGLRLIYYSQIVNDFQKGDIAEGYSVSREKKESFPLTVTSAQKNPTAFYLCASSITGRFGELFFGEGSRLTVL.